The next 3 T cell receptor beta chains were all read from a single sample in a study of blood T cells in healthy people across ages. With a J-beta primer mix and a sample-barcoded 5' primer, a second PCR ran roughly 6 to 11 cycles. TCRdb reanalysed the 5' RACE reads using MiXCR and keeps one entry per CDR3 protein. The table includes about 1,400,000 distinct CDR3 sequences, around 59% detected once. Source material: blood. These receptors came from a young man in good health.

This clonotype was seen only once. This chain links TRBV12-3 or TRBV12-4 with TRBJ2-7; 7 bases map to TRBD2. The CDR3 loop spans 16 amino acids. Trimming at V came to 5 bases and at J to 7 bases, leaving 17 bases not matched to a gene. The CDR3 sequence: CASSPLRAGEMGEQYF. The CDR3 coding sequence is TGTGCCAGCAGTCCCCTACGCGCGGGAGAGATGGGGGAGCAGTACTTC.

The V gene is TRBV10-3, the J gene TRBJ2-7, with D unresolved. The DNA end is more similar to TRBJ2-5, so the J call may be wrong. The CDR3 length is 12 residues. Germline assignment: CDR1 ENHRY and CDR2 SYGVKD. CDR3 protein: CAISETTETQYF. CDR3 bases: TGTGCCATCAGTGAGACGACGGAGACCCAGTACTTC.

The chain recombines TRBV20-1 with TRBJ2-7, with 12 bases fitting TRBD2. CDR3 length: 17 residues. The germline gives CDR1 DFQATT, CDR2 SNEGSKA (reference sequence). The junction had 18 bases not matched to a gene; V was cut back by 5 bases and J by 7 bases. CDR3: CSADDLTLAGGDNEQYF. CDR3 nucleotides: TGCAGTGCTGACGACCTAACCCTAGCGGGAGGGGACAATGAGCAGTACTTC.